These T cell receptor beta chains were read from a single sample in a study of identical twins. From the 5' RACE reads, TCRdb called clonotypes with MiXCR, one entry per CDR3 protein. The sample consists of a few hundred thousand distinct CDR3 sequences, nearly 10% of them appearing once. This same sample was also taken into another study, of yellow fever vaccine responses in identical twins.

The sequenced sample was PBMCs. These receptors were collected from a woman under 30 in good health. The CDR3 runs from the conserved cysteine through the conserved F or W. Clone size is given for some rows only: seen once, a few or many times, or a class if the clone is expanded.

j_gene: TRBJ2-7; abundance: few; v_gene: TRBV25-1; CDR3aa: CASSDFGTSYEQYF
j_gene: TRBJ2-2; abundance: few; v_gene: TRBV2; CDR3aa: CASRERGVNTGELFF
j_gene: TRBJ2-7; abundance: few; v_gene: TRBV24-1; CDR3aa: CANWGADTYYEQYF
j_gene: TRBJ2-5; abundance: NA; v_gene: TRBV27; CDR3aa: CASRRRGGQETQYF
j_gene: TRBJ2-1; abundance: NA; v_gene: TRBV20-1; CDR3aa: CSTLEDEYNEQFF
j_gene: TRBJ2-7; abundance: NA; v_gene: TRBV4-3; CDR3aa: CASSQRTSGAYEQYF
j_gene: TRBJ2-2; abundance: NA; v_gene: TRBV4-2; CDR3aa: CASSQDGLLTGELFF
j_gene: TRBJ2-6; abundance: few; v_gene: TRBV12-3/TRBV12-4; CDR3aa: CASSAYRAGANVLTF
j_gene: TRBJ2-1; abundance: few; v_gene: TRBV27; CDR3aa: CASSPLAVLSYNEQFF
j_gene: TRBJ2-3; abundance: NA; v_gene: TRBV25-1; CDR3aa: CASSEYWGQLSLATTDTQYF
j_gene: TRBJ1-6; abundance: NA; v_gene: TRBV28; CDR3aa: CASSLSHPGQGSSPLHF
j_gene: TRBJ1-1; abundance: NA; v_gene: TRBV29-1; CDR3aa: CSVLGGAEAFF
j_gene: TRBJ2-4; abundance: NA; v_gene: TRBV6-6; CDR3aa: CAGARASQDIQYF
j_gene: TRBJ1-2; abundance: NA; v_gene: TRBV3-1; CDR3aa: CASSHRAHYGYTF
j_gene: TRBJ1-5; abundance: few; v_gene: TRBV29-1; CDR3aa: CSVRWGLGEPQHF
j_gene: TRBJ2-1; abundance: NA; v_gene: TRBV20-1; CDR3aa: CSARLGLADDSYNEQFF
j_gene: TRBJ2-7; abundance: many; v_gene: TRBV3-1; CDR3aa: CASSHERGTMWEQYF
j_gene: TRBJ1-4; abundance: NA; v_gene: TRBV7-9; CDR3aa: CASSLAGTGRNEKLFF
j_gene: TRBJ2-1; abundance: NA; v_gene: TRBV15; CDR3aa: CATSRDQGAYNEQFF
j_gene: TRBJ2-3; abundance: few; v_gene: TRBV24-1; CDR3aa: CATSDFPPGQGMSTDTQYF
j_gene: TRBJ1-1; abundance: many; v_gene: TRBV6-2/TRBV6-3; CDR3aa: CASSYSSGQGSMNTEAFF
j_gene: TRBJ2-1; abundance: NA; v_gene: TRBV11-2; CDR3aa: CASSLEEFNEQFF
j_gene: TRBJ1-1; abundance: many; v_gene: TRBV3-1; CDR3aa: CASSQTAEEAFF
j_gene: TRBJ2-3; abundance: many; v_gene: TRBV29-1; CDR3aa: CSVEDWVAGGSDTQYF
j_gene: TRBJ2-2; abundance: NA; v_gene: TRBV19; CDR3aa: CASKEQRDYNTGELFF
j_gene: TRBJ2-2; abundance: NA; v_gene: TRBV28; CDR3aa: CASSFNPVTKNTGELFF
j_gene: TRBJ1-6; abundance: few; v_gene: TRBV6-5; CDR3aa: CASSYRPYNSPLHF
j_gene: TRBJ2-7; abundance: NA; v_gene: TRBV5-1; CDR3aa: CASSRGTSGGVTNSYEQYF
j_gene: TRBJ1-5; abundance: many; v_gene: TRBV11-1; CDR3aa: CASSLGGSQPQHF
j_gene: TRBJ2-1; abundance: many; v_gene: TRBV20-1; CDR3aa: CSVTESGLNEQFF
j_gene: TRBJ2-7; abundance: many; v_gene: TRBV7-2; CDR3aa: CASSLSSGGAKEQYF
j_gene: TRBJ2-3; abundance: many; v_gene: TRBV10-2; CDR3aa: CASSELADTQYF
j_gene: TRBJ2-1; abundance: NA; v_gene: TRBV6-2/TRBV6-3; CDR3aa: CASSYSPGGSYNEQFF
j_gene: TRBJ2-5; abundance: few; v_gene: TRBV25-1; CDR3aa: CASSANGGRETQYF
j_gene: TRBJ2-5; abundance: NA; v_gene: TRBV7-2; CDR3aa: CASSLTREPLETQYF
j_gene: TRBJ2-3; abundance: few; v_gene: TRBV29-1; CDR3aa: CSVRDLFTDTQYF
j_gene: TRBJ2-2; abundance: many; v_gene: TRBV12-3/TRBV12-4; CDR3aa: CASSYKAGLNTGELFF
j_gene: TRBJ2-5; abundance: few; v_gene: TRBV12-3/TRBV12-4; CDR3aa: CASSSGQGVRETQYF
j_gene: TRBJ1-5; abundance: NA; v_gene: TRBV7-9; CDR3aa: CASSFGGHNNQPQHF
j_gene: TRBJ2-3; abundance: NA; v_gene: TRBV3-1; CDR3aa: CASSQDLRVDSTDTQYF
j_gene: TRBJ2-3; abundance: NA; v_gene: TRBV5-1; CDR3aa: CASAPGLARSTDTQYF
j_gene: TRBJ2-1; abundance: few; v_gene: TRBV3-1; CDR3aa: CASSHGIQGLTYNEQFF
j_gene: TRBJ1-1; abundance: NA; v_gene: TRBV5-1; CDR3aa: CASSVAGADTEAFF
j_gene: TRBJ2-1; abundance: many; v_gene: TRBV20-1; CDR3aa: CSGSVGSYNEQFF
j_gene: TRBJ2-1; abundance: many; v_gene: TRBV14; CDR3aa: CASSQLAGSSYNEQFF
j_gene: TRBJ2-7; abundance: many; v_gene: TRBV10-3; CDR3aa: CAISESGKSYEQYF
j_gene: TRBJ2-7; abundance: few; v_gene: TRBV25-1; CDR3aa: CASSATSGRGEQYF
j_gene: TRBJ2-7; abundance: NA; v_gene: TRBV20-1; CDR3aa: CSARGESRYEQYF
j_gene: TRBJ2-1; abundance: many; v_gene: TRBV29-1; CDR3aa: CSVVGGVGEQFF
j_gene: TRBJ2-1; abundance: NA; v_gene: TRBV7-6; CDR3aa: CASSLAKGGAYNEQFF
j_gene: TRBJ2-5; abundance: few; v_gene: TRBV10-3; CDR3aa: CAIRSLAGEETQYF
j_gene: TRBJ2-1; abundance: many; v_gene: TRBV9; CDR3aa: CASSAQVCSGCYNEQFF
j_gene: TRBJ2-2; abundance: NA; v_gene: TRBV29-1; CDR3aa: CSAGPTAGELFF